This T cell receptor beta chain was identified during a study of shared clonotypes between healthy human individuals. The data were produced by immunoSEQ multiplex PCR, yet TCRdb's version contains in-frame clones alone and is incomplete. The data show a few million clones, approximately 93% seen once. CDR3 length: 16 residues. V was shortened by 9 bases and J by 0 bases, with 18 bases between the two germline ends. Germline V gene lookup returns CDR1 LNHDA and CDR2 SQIVND (reference sequence). The chain is built from TRBV19 and TRBJ1-5, with D maybe TRBD1 (6 bases). Sequencing was done on a sample of naive CD4+ T cells from PBMCs. As for subset: CD45RA+ positively selected. The source is a man aged 18 to 29 in good health. Some clones in this sample may be carry-over from other donors' samples. In DNA, the CDR3 is TGTGCCAGCCGCATTGACAGGATCTATAGCAATCAGCCCCAGCATTTT. As protein: CASRIDRIYSNQPQHF.